These 13 T cell receptor beta chains were sequenced from one sample in a study of blood T cell dynamics during melanoma immunotherapy. Profiled with immunoSEQ multiplex PCR; TCRdb holds only in-frame clones, not every one. The data contain around 13,000 clones, under 95% of them singletons. Described time point: week 3, after first cycle of checkpoint inhibitor. The specimen comprised effector memory CD8+ T cells from blood, sampled from a patient treated with checkpoint blockade. These receptors all come from a human donor with melanoma.

This sequence joins TRBV5-6 and TRBJ2-7; a weak D match, TRBD1 (5 bases). The CDR3 has 17 residues. From germline, CDR1 is SGHDT and CDR2 YYEEEE. Trimming shortened V by 4 bases and J by 4 bases, and 24 bases separated the two germline ends. This chain's CDR3 is CASSLHLVGQETYEQYF. CDR3 nucleotides: TGTGCCAGCAGCCTCCACCTGGTGGGGCAGGAGACATACGAGCAGTACTTC.

This chain joins TRBV9 and TRBJ2-1, with 16 nucleotides matching TRBD2. Per germline, CDR1 SGDLS and CDR2 YYNGEE. The CDR3 totals 19 residues. V lost 3 bases to trimming and J lost 7 bases; unmatched junction nucleotides: 13. In DNA, the CDR3 is TGTGCCAGCAGCGAGAGTAAGGGACTAGCGGGAGGGCCTTTGAATGAGCAGTTCTTC. Translating it yields CASSESKGLAGGPLNEQFF.

The chain combines TRBV28 with TRBJ2-7, with 7 bases aligning to TRBD1. V trimming: 5 bases; J trimming: 5 bases; junction bases outside the gene matches: 0. The CDR3 loop spans 11 amino acids. Germline CDR1 and CDR2: MDHEN and SYDVKM. As DNA, the CDR3 is TGTGCCAGCAGTGACAGGGACGAGCAGTACTTC. Residues: CASSDRDEQYF.

The V and J genes are TRBV10-1 and TRBJ2-3, with 12 nucleotides matching TRBD2. The germline V gene has CDR1 WNHNN and CDR2 SYGVQD (reference sequence). With 4 bases clipped from V and 5 bases from J, the junction kept 1 base outside the gene matches. The CDR3 totals 14 residues. CDR3 residues: CASSGLAGVDTQYF. DNA of the CDR3: TGCGCCAGCAGTGGACTAGCGGGAGTAGATACGCAGTATTTT.

V gene TRBV19 combines with J gene TRBJ2-1, with D perhaps TRBD2 (6 bases). The CDR3 length is 15 residues. The germline V and J ends were trimmed by 2 bases and 0 bases, with 8 bases remaining between them. CDR1 is LNHDA, CDR2 SQIVND, per germline (reference sequence). CDR3 protein: CASSISGVSYNEQFF. The DNA of the CDR3 is TGTGCCAGTAGTATATCGGGAGTCTCCTACAATGAGCAGTTCTTC.

V is TRBV28 and J is TRBJ2-7, with a possible D match to TRBD1 (5 bases). The CDR3 sequence is 14 residues long. Germline CDR1 is MDHEN and CDR2 is SYDVKM. The germline V and J ends were trimmed by 5 bases and 2 bases, with 13 bases remaining between them. The CDR3 region is CASSPPDTAYEQYF. For the CDR3, the DNA is TGTGCCAGCAGTCCCCCGGACACCGCCTACGAGCAGTACTTC. Full variable domain (rest looked up from reference TRBV28 and TRBJ2-7): DVKVTQSSRYLVKRTGEKVFLECVQDMDHENMFWYRQDPGLGLRLIYFSYDVKMKEKGDIPEGYSVSREKKERFSLILESASTNQTSMYLCASSPPDTAYEQYFGPGTRLTVT.

The chain employs TRBV25-1 and TRBJ2-6; D uncertain. This CDR3 is 14 amino acids long. V was pared by 4 bases and J by 0 bases, with 4 bases between. The germline gives CDR1 MGHDK, CDR2 SYGVNS. In nucleotides, the CDR3 is TGTGCCAGCAGTGGACACTCTGGGGCCAACGTCCTGACTTTC. Its translation is CASSGHSGANVLTF.

The chain links TRBV7-6 to TRBJ2-3, with 11 bases matching TRBD2. The germline V gene encodes CDR1 SGHVS and CDR2 FNYEAQ. The CDR3 runs 16 residues. J was trimmed by 0 bases and V by 5 bases; bases with no gene match: 4. The CDR3 region has the DNA TGTGCCAGCAGCATGACTAGCGGGGCCAGCACAGATACGCAGTATTTT. Amino acids: CASSMTSGASTDTQYF. Filled out from reference TRBV7-6 and TRBJ2-3, the complete variable domain reads GAGVSQSPRYKVTKRGQDVALRCDPISGHVSLYWYRQALGQGPEFLTYFNYEAQQDKSGLPNDRFSAERPEGSISTLTIQRTEQRDSAMYRCASSMTSGASTDTQYFGPGTRLTVL.

The chain is built from TRBV27 and TRBJ1-5; D gene ambiguous. V lost 4 bases and J lost 4, with 8 bases in between. The CDR3 sequence is 13 residues long. Germline V gene lookup returns CDR1 MNHEY and CDR2 SMNVEV (reference sequence). This chain's CDR3 is CASSSKQNQPQHF. The CDR3 DNA sequence: TGTGCCAGCAGTTCAAAGCAAAATCAGCCCCAGCATTTT.

The V call is TRBV19, the J call TRBJ2-2; D is unresolved. CDR1 and CDR2 (germline): LNHDA, SQIVND (reference sequence). V gave up 0 bases and J gave up 6 bases, with 5 bases separating them. The CDR3 spans 13 residues. The CDR3 bases are TGTGCCAGTAGTATAGATGGGTCCGGGGAGCTGTTTTTT. Translation: CASSIDGSGELFF.

This chain uses TRBV6-5 with TRBJ2-3; unclear D gene. This CDR3 has 12 amino acids. From germline, CDR1 is MNHEY and CDR2 SVGAGI. Trimming shortened V by 6 bases and J by 8 bases, and 12 bases separated the two germline ends. This CDR3 is CASSPGASTQYF. CDR3 coding DNA: TGTGCCAGCAGCCCCGGTGCAAGTACGCAGTATTTT.

This clone was seen a single time. V and J are TRBV7-6 and TRBJ1-1; the D is unclear. This CDR3 contains 14 residues. The germline V and J ends were trimmed by 1 base and 4 bases, with 10 bases remaining between them. Germline V CDR1 and CDR2: SGHVS, FNYEAQ. CDR3 sequence (DNA): TGTGCCAGCAGCTTAGGGGAGGGAGGCACTGAAGCTTTCTTT. It translates to CASSLGEGGTEAFF.

The chain is built from TRBV6-5 and TRBJ1-6; D unclear. This CDR3 is 15 amino acids long. Germline V gene lookup returns CDR1 MNHEY and CDR2 SVGAGI. V was shortened by 2 bases and J by 7 bases, with 12 bases between the two germline ends. CDR3 protein: CASSYNTPGNSPLHF. The CDR3 region has the DNA TGTGCCAGCAGTTACAACACGCCCGGGAATTCACCCCTCCACTTT.